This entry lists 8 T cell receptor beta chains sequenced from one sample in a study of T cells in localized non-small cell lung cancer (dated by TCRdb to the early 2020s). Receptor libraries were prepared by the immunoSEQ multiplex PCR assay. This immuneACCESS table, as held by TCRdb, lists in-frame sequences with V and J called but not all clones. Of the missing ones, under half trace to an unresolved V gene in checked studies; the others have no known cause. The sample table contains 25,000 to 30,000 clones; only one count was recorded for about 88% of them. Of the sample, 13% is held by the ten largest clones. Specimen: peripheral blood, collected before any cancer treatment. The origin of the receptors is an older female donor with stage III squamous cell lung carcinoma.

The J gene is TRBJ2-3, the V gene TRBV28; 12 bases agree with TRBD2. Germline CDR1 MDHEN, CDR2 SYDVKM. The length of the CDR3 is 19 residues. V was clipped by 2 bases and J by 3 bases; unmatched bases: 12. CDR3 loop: CASSLLGLAGGAGTDTQYF. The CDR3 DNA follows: TGTGCCAGCAGTTTACTCGGGCTAGCGGGGGGGGCTGGGACAGATACGCAGTATTTT.

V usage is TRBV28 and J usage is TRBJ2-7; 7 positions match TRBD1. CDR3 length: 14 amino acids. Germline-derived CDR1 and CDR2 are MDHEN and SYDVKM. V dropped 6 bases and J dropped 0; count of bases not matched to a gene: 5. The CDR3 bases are TGTGCCAGCAGCCCCGGGACAGCCTCCTACGAGCAGTACTTC. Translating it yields CASSPGTASYEQYF.

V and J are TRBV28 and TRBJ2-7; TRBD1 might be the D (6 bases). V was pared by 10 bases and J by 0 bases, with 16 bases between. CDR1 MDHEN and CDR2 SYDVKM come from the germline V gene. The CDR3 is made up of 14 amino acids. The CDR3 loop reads CAITGQIGSYEQYF. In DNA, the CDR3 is TGTGCCATTACCGGACAGATAGGCTCCTACGAGCAGTACTTC.

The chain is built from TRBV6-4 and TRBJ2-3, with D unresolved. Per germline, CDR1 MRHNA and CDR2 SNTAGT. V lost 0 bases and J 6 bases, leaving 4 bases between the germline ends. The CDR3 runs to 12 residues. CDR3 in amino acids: CASSDSGDTQYF. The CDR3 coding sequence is TGTGCCAGCAGTGACTCAGGCGATACGCAGTATTTT.

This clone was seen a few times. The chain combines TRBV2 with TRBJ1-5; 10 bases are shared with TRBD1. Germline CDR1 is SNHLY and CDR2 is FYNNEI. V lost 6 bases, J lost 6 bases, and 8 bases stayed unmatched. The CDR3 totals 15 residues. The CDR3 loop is CASSKDRGYSQPQHF. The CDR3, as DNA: TGTGCCAGCAGCAAGGACAGGGGGTATTCTCAGCCCCAGCATTTT.

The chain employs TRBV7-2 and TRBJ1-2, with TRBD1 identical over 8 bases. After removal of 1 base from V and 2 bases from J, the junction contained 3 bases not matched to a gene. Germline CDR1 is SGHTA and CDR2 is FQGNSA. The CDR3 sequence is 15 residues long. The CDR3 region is CASSLVQGGNYGYTF. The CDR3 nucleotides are TGTGCCAGCAGCTTAGTACAGGGGGGGAACTATGGCTACACCTTC.

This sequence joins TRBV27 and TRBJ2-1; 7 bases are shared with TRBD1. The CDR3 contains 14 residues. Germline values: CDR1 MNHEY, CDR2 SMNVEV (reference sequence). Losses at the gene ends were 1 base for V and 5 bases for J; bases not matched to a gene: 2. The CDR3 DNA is TGTGCCAGCAGTTTATACAGGGGTGACAATGAGCAGTTCTTC. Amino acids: CASSLYRGDNEQFF.

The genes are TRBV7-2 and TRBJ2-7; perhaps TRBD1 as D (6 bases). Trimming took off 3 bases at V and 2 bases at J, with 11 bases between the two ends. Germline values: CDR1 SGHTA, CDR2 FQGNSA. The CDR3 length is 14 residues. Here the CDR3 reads CASSFDRTTYEQYF. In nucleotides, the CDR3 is TGTGCCAGCAGCTTCGACAGGACCACCTACGAGCAGTACTTC.